Shown below are 10 T cell receptor beta chains from a single sample sequenced in a study of blood T cells in healthy people across ages. Alongside a J-beta primer mix, a sample-barcoded 5' primer served in a second PCR lasting about 6 to 12 cycles. TCRdb passed the 5' RACE reads through MiXCR, listing each CDR3 protein once. The sample records approximately 800,000 distinct CDR3 sequences, around two thirds being singletons. The specimen sequenced was blood. These receptors were obtained from a young man in good health.

This chain connects TRBV6-2 or TRBV6-3 to TRBJ2-1, with TRBD2 as a possible D gene (7 bases). V was trimmed by 2 bases and J by 0 bases, leaving 14 bases between them. Germline values: CDR1 MNHEY, CDR2 SVGEGT. This CDR3 is built from 17 residues. The CDR3 here is CASSYRRGPSSYNEQFF. The DNA of the CDR3 is TGTGCCAGCAGTTACCGGCGGGGGCCCAGCTCCTACAATGAGCAGTTCTTC.

The chain is built from TRBV10-3 and TRBJ2-5; 9 positions match TRBD1. V lost 6 bases and J lost 5; bases outside the gene matches: 13. Germline V CDR1 and CDR2: ENHRY, SYGVKD. The CDR3 consists of 16 residues. The CDR3 here is CAISGQGPFLGETQYF. The CDR3 region has the DNA TGTGCCATCAGCGGACAGGGGCCGTTTCTCGGGGAGACCCAGTACTTC.

The rearrangement links TRBV29-1 to TRBJ2-1; 10 bases align to TRBD1. This CDR3 is 13 amino acids long. Germline loops: CDR1 SQVTM, CDR2 ANQGSEA. V dropped 5 bases and J dropped 8; count of bases not matched to a gene: 6. The CDR3 region has the DNA TGCAGCGTTCCGGGACAGGGGTTATATGAGCAGTTCTTC. Its translation is CSVPGQGLYEQFF.

The rearrangement links TRBV5-1 to TRBJ2-3; TRBD2 matches at 9 bases. Per the germline V gene, CDR1 is SGHRS and CDR2 is YFSETQ. The J segment lost 2 bases and the V segment lost 4 bases, leaving 11 bases of the junction unmatched. This CDR3 spans 17 amino acids. The chain's CDR3 is CASSKRLADMPTDTQYF. The CDR3 DNA reads as TGCGCCAGCAGCAAAAGACTAGCGGACATGCCCACAGATACGCAGTATTTT.

This clonotype was picked up a small number of times. V usage is TRBV7-3 and J usage is TRBJ2-1; D might be TRBD2 (5 bases). Germline loops: CDR1 SGHTA, CDR2 FQGTGA. Deletions cut 5 bases from V and 7 bases from J, with 12 bases between. The CDR3 length is 13 residues. The CDR3 DNA sequence: TGTGCCAGCAGCCCAACCGGGGTGAATGAGCAGTTCTTC. The encoded protein is CASSPTGVNEQFF.

This clonotype turned up a few times. V is TRBV12-3 or TRBV12-4 and J is TRBJ1-2, with 8 bases matching TRBD1. This CDR3 spans 14 amino acids. V was clipped by 6 bases and J by 5 bases; unmatched bases: 8. CDR3 bases: TGTGCCAGCAGCCCGGGGACAGGATGGTATGGCTACACCTTC. Translating it yields CASSPGTGWYGYTF.

This chain joins TRBV7-3 and TRBJ2-5, with a tentative D call TRBD2 (6 bases). Gene TRBJ2-7 matches the end of the DNA better, so the J call may be wrong. Germline V gene data show CDR1 as SGHTA and CDR2 as FQGTGA. The CDR3 covers 15 residues. The CDR3 protein is CASSLVRRDLREQYF. In nucleotides, the CDR3 is TGTGCCAGCAGCTTAGTCCGACGGGACTTACGCGAGCAGTACTTC.

In its sample, this clonotype was seen once. J is TRBJ1-4 and V is TRBV20-1; 9 bases are a match to TRBD1. Unmatched junction bases numbered 6, after V lost 3 bases and J lost 4 bases. CDR1 DFQATT and CDR2 SNEGSKA come from the germline V gene (reference sequence). The CDR3 is 15 amino acids. Written as DNA, the CDR3 is TGCAGTGCTAGCCTGGGACAGGGAAATAATGAAAAACTGTTTTTT. Protein sequence: CSASLGQGNNEKLFF.

There are a few counts of this clonotype. The rearrangement joins TRBV12-3 or TRBV12-4 to TRBJ2-5, with 11 bases fitting TRBD1. The J call may be wrong; the DNA end is better matched by TRBJ2-7. This CDR3 contains 14 residues. CDR3 loop: CASSPRTGGDEQYF. CDR3 in DNA: TGTGCCAGCAGTCCACGGACAGGGGGCGACGAGCAGTACTTC.

The rearrangement joins TRBV7-9 to TRBJ2-5, with TRBD1 matching 10 bases. The CDR3 loop spans 15 amino acids. The J segment lost 4 bases and the V segment lost 7 bases, leaving 9 bases of the junction unmatched. Germline CDR1 reads SEHNR; CDR2 reads FQNEAQ (reference sequence). The CDR3 here is CASTTRGTGVETQYF. CDR3 coding DNA: TGTGCCAGCACCACCCGGGGGACAGGGGTAGAGACCCAGTACTTC.